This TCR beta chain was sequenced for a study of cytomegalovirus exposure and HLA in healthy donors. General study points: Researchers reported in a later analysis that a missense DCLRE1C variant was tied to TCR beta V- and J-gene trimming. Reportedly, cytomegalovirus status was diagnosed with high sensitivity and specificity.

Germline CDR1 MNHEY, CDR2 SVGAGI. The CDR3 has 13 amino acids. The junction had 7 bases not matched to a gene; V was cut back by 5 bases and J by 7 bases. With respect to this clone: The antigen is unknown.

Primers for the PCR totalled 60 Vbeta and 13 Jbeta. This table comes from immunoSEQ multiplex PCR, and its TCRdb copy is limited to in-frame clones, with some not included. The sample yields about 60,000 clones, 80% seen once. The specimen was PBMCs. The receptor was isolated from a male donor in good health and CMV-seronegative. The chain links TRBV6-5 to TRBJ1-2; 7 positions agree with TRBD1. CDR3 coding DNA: TGTGCCAGCAGTCTTACAGGGGCGGGTGGCTACACCTTC. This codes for CASSLTGAGGYTF.